This T cell receptor beta chain was profiled in a study of blood T cell repertoires in COVID-19. The protocol was immunoSEQ multiplex PCR, while the TCRdb copy is restricted to in-frame clones and leaves out a portion. The sample records fewer than 250,000 clones, about 90% being singletons. Germline CDR1 reads LNHDA; CDR2 reads SQIVND (reference sequence). This CDR3 is built from 16 residues. V shed 3 bases, J shed 1 base, and the junction held 5 bases outside the gene matches. This chain connects TRBV19 to TRBJ1-4; 7 bases are shared with TRBD1. This receptor was identified in a woman in her forties or fifties with acute COVID-19. Input material: PBMCs or T cells enriched from blood (not recorded which). CDR3 in DNA: TGTGCCAGTAGTATCCCAGGGGGAAGAACTAATGAAAAACTGTTTTTT. This gives the protein CASSIPGGRTNEKLFF.